These T cell receptor beta chains were read from a single sample in a study of blood T cells in healthy people across ages. TCRdb redid the calling of the 5' RACE reads with MiXCR, one entry per CDR3 protein. Of about 1.8 million distinct CDR3 sequences listed, 40% to 55% are singletons. Material: blood. The receptors here all came from a woman between 35 and 50 years old in good health. Both conserved end residues are part of each CDR3. D genes are given only for firm matches. Part of the rows lack a size; the others show once, few, many or a class for expanded clones.

D gene | J gene | clone size | V gene | CDR3 DNA | CDR3 protein
. | TRBJ1-5 | few | TRBV24-1 | TGTGCCACCAGTGATCCGAAGGGGCCAGGGCAGCCCCAGCATTTT | CATSDPKGPGQPQHF
TRBD1 | TRBJ2-3 | . | TRBV6-2/TRBV6-3 | TGTGCCAGCACTCCGGGACAGAAAAACACAGATACGCAGTATTTT | CASTPGQKNTDTQYF
. | TRBJ2-3 | . | TRBV6-2/TRBV6-3 | TGTGCCAGCAGACGGGACGGAGGCACAGATACGCAGTATTTT | CASRRDGGTDTQYF
. | TRBJ1-6 | . | TRBV7-2 | TGTACCAGCAGAGCTTCCGGGGGCCAAAATTCACCCCTCCACTTT | CTSRASGGQNSPLHF
. | TRBJ2-2 | few | TRBV6-2/TRBV6-3 | TGTGCCAGCAGTCCTAATCGGGACACCGGGGAGCTGTTTTTT | CASSPNRDTGELFF
. | TRBJ2-4 | few | TRBV15 | TGTGCCACCAGCAGAGACCCGTCCTCCCCGGTGGCCGGAAAAAACATTCAGTACTTC | CATSRDPSSPVAGKNIQYF
. | TRBJ2-7 | . | TRBV20-1 | TGCAGTGCTAGGGATGATCGATACAATGAGCAGTACTTC | CSARDDRYNEQYF
TRBD1 | TRBJ2-4 | . | TRBV6-2/TRBV6-3 | TGTGCCAGCAGGACCTCCGGGACAGGGAACAATGAGCAGTACTTC | CASRTSGTGNNEQYF
TRBD1 | TRBJ2-5 | . | TRBV27 | TGTGCCAGCAGTTTAAAGAGGGTGGCAGGGGGCGCAGAGGAGACCCAGTACTTC | CASSLKRVAGGAEETQYF
. | TRBJ2-5 | . | TRBV7-9 | TGTGCCAGCAGCTTAACTCTGGAACCAGAGACCCAGTACTTC | CASSLTLEPETQYF
. | TRBJ1-1 | . | TRBV2 | TGTGCCAGGCCACGAGGTTTCGCTGAAGCTTTCTTT | CARPRGFAEAFF
. | TRBJ2-3 | . | TRBV5-1 | TGCGCCAGCAGCTTGGACGTAGTGCGGAGTAGCACAGATACGCAGTATTTT | CASSLDVVRSSTDTQYF
. | TRBJ2-7 | . | TRBV7-2 | TGTGCCAGCAGTCCGGGACGTCCCTTCGAGCAGTACTTC | CASSPGRPFEQYF
TRBD1 | TRBJ2-3 | few | TRBV5-1 | TGCGCCAGCAGCCCCCAGGGGGCGCAAAGCACAGATACGCAGTATTTT | CASSPQGAQSTDTQYF
TRBD2 | TRBJ2-7 | . | TRBV20-1 | TGCAGTGCGGCGGGACTAGCGGGCCTCTACGAGCAGTACTTC | CSAAGLAGLYEQYF
. | TRBJ2-7 | . | TRBV2 | TGTGCCAGCAGGCGAGGGCCAACTAGCTCCTACGAGCAGTACTTC | CASRRGPTSSYEQYF
TRBD1 | TRBJ2-7 | . | TRBV7-8 | TGTGCCAGCAGCCCCCGGACAGGGGTACACGAGCAGTACTTC | CASSPRTGVHEQYF
. | TRBJ2-5 | few | TRBV6-6 | TGTGCCAGCAGAGGACTGCTCCAAGAGACCCAGTACTTC | CASRGLLQETQYF
. | TRBJ2-3 | . | TRBV6-4 | TGTGCCAGCAGTGACCGGGCTGCTAGCACAGATACGCAGTATTTT | CASSDRAASTDTQYF
. | TRBJ1-2 | . | TRBV6-5 | TGTGCCAGCAGTTATTCCAGAAACTATGGCTACACCTTC | CASSYSRNYGYTF
. | TRBJ1-4 | . | TRBV29-1 | TGCAGCGATCGGACCGTGGGTAAAGAAAAACTGTTTTTT | CSDRTVGKEKLFF
. | TRBJ1-4 | . | TRBV20-1 | TGCAGTGCCCCTCGGGGGGGAATCAAGGAAAAACTGTTTTTT | CSAPRGGIKEKLFF
. | TRBJ2-5 | few | TRBV18 | TGTGCCAGCTCACTCCAAACAGGACAAGAGACCCAGTACTTC | CASSLQTGQETQYF
. | TRBJ2-3 | . | TRBV3-1 | TGTGCCAGCAGCACGGGCCCGAGGAGGGGGACGCAGTATTTT | CASSTGPRRGTQYF
TRBD2 | TRBJ2-5 | few | TRBV9 | TGTGCCAGCAGCGCAACTAGCGGCGAAGAGACCCAGTACTTC | CASSATSGEETQYF
TRBD2 | TRBJ2-7 | . | TRBV25-1 | TGTGCCAGCAGTGAGGCGGGCGGGGGGCACAATGAGCAGTACTTC | CASSEAGGGHNEQYF
TRBD1 | TRBJ1-2 | . | TRBV20-1 | TGCAGTGCTAGAGAAGGGGACAGCGCCTATGGTGAAGGTGGCTACACCTTC | CSAREGDSAYGEGGYTF
. | TRBJ2-1 | . | TRBV28 | TGTGCCAGCAGAAGGGTCCTCTGGGGTGAGCAGTTCTTC | CASRRVLWGEQFF
. | TRBJ2-1 | . | TRBV27 | TGTGCCAGCAGTACTTATAGACAGGCTCATTCCTACAATGAGCAGTTCTTC | CASSTYRQAHSYNEQFF
. | TRBJ2-3 | few | TRBV7-9 | TGTGCCAGCAGCTTAGGTCTCGGTAACACAGATACGCAGTATTTT | CASSLGLGNTDTQYF
TRBD1 | TRBJ1-1 | . | TRBV6-2/TRBV6-3 | TGTGCCAGCAGTCCGGACAGGGCCTCCACGTTCGAAGAAGCTTTCTTT | CASSPDRASTFEEAFF
. | TRBJ1-6 | few | TRBV9 | TGTGCCAGCAGCGTAGATCAGGGCCCAAATTCACCCCTCCACTTT | CASSVDQGPNSPLHF
. | TRBJ1-2 | once | TRBV7-9 | TGTGCCAGCAGCTTAGAGGCGACAGACCGATTTGGCTACACCTTC | CASSLEATDRFGYTF
. | TRBJ1-2 | few | TRBV9 | TGTGCCAGCAGCGCCACCGGTTCGCCGGGGGGCTACACCTTC | CASSATGSPGGYTF
TRBD1 | TRBJ2-7 | few | TRBV27 | TGTGCCAGCAGTTTGGACAGGAGGACCTACGAGCAGTACTTC | CASSLDRRTYEQYF
. | TRBJ2-5 | . | TRBV20-1 | TGCAGCGGCCAGGGAGCGGGCCAAGAGACCCAGTACTTC | CSGQGAGQETQYF
. | TRBJ2-3 | . | TRBV28 | TGTGCCAGCAGTTTTCAAACCGGGGGGCCTTCTAGCACAGATACGCAGTATTTT | CASSFQTGGPSSTDTQYF
. | TRBJ2-4 | . | TRBV20-1 | TGCAGTGCTATAAGAGGAACAAAAGGGGAGTACTTC | CSAIRGTKGEYF
. | TRBJ1-5 | . | TRBV28 | TGTGCCAGCAGTTTATATCGGAGAACATATAGCAATCAGCCCCAGCATTTT | CASSLYRRTYSNQPQHF
TRBD2 | TRBJ2-5 | . | TRBV24-1 | TGTGCCACCAGTGACCTGGGACTAGGTCAAGAGACCCAGTACTTC | CATSDLGLGQETQYF
. | TRBJ2-3 | few | TRBV13 | TGTGCCAGCAGCTTAGGAAGATGGGGGCTTGGCACAGATACGCAGTATTTT | CASSLGRWGLGTDTQYF
TRBD1 | TRBJ1-2 | . | TRBV6-2/TRBV6-3 | TGTGCCAGCAGTCCTTATACAGGGGGAGTCTATGGCTACACCTTC | CASSPYTGGVYGYTF
. | TRBJ1-1 | . | TRBV6-6 | TGTGCCAGCAGTTCGCGGTCGAACACTGAAGCTTTCTTT | CASSSRSNTEAFF
TRBD2 | TRBJ2-2 | . | TRBV29-1 | TGCAGCGTTCTAGGGACTAGCGGGTCGACCGGGGAGCTGTTTTTT | CSVLGTSGSTGELFF
. | TRBJ2-5 | many | TRBV20-1 | TGCAGTGCTGGGGAATTACAGGGCAGGGTAGAGACCCAGTACTTC | CSAGELQGRVETQYF
. | TRBJ1-1 | . | TRBV27 | TGTGCCAGCAGGCCTCCTGACAGACTGAACACTGAAGCTTTCTTT | CASRPPDRLNTEAFF
TRBD1 | TRBJ1-2 | . | TRBV10-3 | TGTGCCATCAGGGGAACAGGGGTGGTTGGCTACACCTTC | CAIRGTGVVGYTF
. | TRBJ2-6 | . | TRBV20-1 | TGCAGTGCTAGAAGGGGTTCAGGCTCACCCTCTTGGGCCAACGTCCTGACTTTC | CSARRGSGSPSWANVLTF
. | TRBJ2-5 | . | TRBV7-2 | TGTGCCAGCAGCCCTCTCTTGCGGGGGCGGGAGACCCAGTACTTC | CASSPLLRGRETQYF
TRBD1 | TRBJ2-6 | once | TRBV7-2 | TGTGCCAGCAGCCCCCCGACAGGGTTAAGGGGGGCCAACGTCCTGACTTTC | CASSPPTGLRGANVLTF
. | TRBJ2-7 | . | TRBV27 | TGTGCCAGCAGACACGGGCAGGAACAGACAGGAAAACCAACTTCCTACGAGCAGTACTTC | CASRHGQEQTGKPTSYEQYF
. | TRBJ2-1 | . | TRBV28 | TGTGCCAGCAGTTTGGACCCGAGGACTCGGCTACACAATGAGCAGTTCTTC | CASSLDPRTRLHNEQFF
. | TRBJ2-3 | . | TRBV20-1 | TGCAGTGCGACCAATGCGGGGGCCACAGATACGCAGTATTTT | CSATNAGATDTQYF
. | TRBJ2-1 | few | TRBV5-1 | TGCGCCAGCCGGGGCCTGCTAGGGCAGTTCTTC | CASRGLLGQFF
. | TRBJ2-5 | . | TRBV29-1 | TGCAGCGTTGTATGGCAAGAGACCCAGTACTTC | CSVVWQETQYF
. | TRBJ1-5 | . | TRBV7-2 | TGTGCCAGCAGCTCCCACAGGGTGAGTCAGCCCAAGCATTTT | CASSSHRVSQPKHF
TRBD2 | TRBJ2-1 | . | TRBV20-1 | TGCAGTGCTAGGGGACTAGCGGGGGGGCCGTTGGGCAATGAGCAGTTCTTC | CSARGLAGGPLGNEQFF